A selection of T cell receptor beta chains follows, all from one sample in a study of identical twins. TCRdb ran MiXCR on the 5' RACE reads and lists one entry per CDR3 protein. The sample includes around 670,000 distinct CDR3 sequences, around 6% of them seen just once. Sequenced input: naive T cells sorted from blood. All receptors derive from a man aged 18 to 30 in good health. The CDR3 runs from the conserved cysteine through the conserved F or W.

v_gene	CDR3aa
TRBV4-2	CASSQEQGETQYF
TRBV28	CASSDDRFLAKNIQYF
TRBV27	CASSLGTSDTQYF
TRBV10-3	CAIREAGTGIYEQYF
TRBV4-2	CASSQDRPGLAANTGELFF
TRBV29-1	CSVEKGARETQYF
TRBV5-1	CASSRGTSGSLQETQYF
TRBV10-3	CAISEWSGNEQYF
TRBV27	CASSLASSSWYEQYF
TRBV7-2	CASSSQTGIYGYTF
TRBV6-1	CASRPQDPYNEQFF
TRBV7-9	CASTQRSSGRDETQYF
TRBV5-1	CASSLKGPDTQYF
TRBV4-2	CASSQVGQGAVETQYF
TRBV5-6	CASSLAGQDEKLFF
TRBV10-3	CAISVTRHEQFF
TRBV7-9	CASSVGQGDGETQYF
TRBV15	CATSRERSGMGETQYF
TRBV7-2	CASSVTAGRQETQYF
TRBV6-2/TRBV6-3	CASAETPYNEQFF
TRBV14	CASKGQEFTGELFF
TRBV27	CASSIGQGSYEQYF
TRBV7-2	CASSSGTGPETQYF
TRBV24-1	CATSSGTSGRNTDTQYF
TRBV7-8	CASSSGLAAIYEQYF
TRBV29-1	CSVENSSGAEQYF
TRBV9	CASSVVSGGSYNEQFF
TRBV7-9	CASSSALAGGLGETQYF
TRBV24-1	CATSDHGTSGRGAYNEQFF
TRBV5-6	CASSYVGTEVYEQYF
TRBV20-1	CSARGRGGPPPSYNEQFF
TRBV20-1	CSANGLAGGSYNEQFF
TRBV28	CASRGQGARYTGELFF
TRBV27	CASSPASGRGGDEQFF
TRBV6-2/TRBV6-3	CASSYIDVGELFF
TRBV3-1	CASSQSDRESNGYTF
TRBV6-5	CATAPGKYEQYF
TRBV20-1	CSARDTEPRRFF
TRBV6-2/TRBV6-3	CASSTQTGLTEAFF
TRBV11-2	CASSLARASGTDTQYF
TRBV29-1	CSVSGSEGTGELFF